What follows are 2 T cell receptor beta chains derived from one specimen sequenced in a study of T-cell reconstitution after alpha-beta-depleted transplantation in children. TCRbeta library construction was performed incorporating unique molecular identifiers. MiXCR, run by TCRdb on the PCR reads, gives a single entry per CDR3 protein. Found here are about 540,000 distinct CDR3 sequences, about 16% of them singletons; the top ten hold 3% to 3.5%. This material consisted of PBMCs from the stem cell graft donor, taken from the stem cell graft. Receptors originate from a human donor who donated a stem cell graft to a child with acute lymphoblastic leukemia.

This clonotype was detected only a few times. DNA for the CDR3: TGCAGTGCTAGTGCAGGGGGCGCTAACTATGGCTACACCTTC. This sequence encodes CSASAGGANYGYTF. This chain links TRBV20-1 with TRBJ1-2; 8 nucleotides line up with TRBD1. The germline gives CDR1 DFQATT, CDR2 SNEGSKA (reference sequence). The CDR3 loop spans 14 amino acids. V was clipped by 3 bases and J by 0 bases; unmatched bases: 3.

This clonotype showed up just a few times. This sequence joins TRBV29-1 and TRBJ1-4; D is perhaps TRBD1 (6 bases). Trimming cost V 1 base and J 0 bases, with 6 bases left between them. This CDR3 is 14 amino acids long. Germline-derived CDR1 and CDR2 are SQVTM and ANQGSEA. CDR3 coding DNA: TGCAGCGTTGAAGGGACAGCAACTAATGAAAAACTGTTTTTT. This encodes CSVEGTATNEKLFF. The full variable domain, completed using reference TRBV29-1 and TRBJ1-4, is SAVISQKPSRDICQRGTSLTIQCQVDSQVTMMFWYRQQPGQSLTLIATANQGSEATYESGFVIDKFPISRPNLTFSTLTVSNMSPEDSSIYLCSVEGTATNEKLFFGSGTQLSVL.